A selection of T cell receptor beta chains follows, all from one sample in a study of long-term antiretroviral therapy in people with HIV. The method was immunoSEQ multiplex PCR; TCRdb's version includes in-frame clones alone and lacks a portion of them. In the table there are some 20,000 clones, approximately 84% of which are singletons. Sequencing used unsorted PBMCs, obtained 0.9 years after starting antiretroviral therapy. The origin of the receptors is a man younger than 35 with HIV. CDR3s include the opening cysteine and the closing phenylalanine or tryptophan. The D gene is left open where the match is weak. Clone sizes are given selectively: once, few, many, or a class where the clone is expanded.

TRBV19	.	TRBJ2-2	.	CASSIFFTTDTGELFF	TGTGCCAGTAGTATCTTTTTTACAACAGACACCGGGGAGCTGTTTTTT
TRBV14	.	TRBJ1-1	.	CASSQNPRQSEAFF	TGTGCCAGCAGCCAAAATCCCAGACAGTCTGAAGCTTTCTTT
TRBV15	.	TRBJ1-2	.	CATSSRESGYGYTF	TGTGCCACCAGCAGCAGGGAGTCAGGATATGGCTACACCTTC
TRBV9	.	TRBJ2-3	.	CASSVGVEDTQYF	TGTGCCAGCAGCGTAGGGGTCGAAGATACGCAGTATTTT
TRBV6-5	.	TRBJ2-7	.	CASSYSRYILGEQYF	TGTGCCAGCAGTTACTCTCGGTATATTTTGGGCGAGCAGTACTTC
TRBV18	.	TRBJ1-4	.	CASSPTNEKLFF	TGTGCCAGCTCACCAACTAATGAAAAACTGTTTTTT
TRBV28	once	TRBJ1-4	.	CASSFAAVEKLFF	TGTGCCAGCAGTTTTGCAGCAGTGGAAAAACTGTTTTTT
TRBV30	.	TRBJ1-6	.	CAWSRHLDSPLHF	TGTGCCTGGAGTCGGCACCTCGATTCACCCCTCCACTTT
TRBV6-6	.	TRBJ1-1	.	CASSPRGGEAFF	TGTGCCAGCAGCCCACGAGGGGGGGAAGCTTTCTTT
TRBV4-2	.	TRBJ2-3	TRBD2	CASSQDWTSGGDTQYF	TGTGCCAGCAGCCAAGATTGGACTAGCGGGGGGGATACGCAGTATTTT
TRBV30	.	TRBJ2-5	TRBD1	CAWSETGVPETQYF	TGTGCCTGGAGTGAAACAGGGGTTCCAGAGACCCAGTACTTC
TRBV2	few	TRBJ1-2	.	CASSRGIGYGYTF	TGTGCCAGCAGCCGGGGTATCGGCTATGGCTACACCTTC
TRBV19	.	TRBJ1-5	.	CASRGGANSNQPQHF	TGTGCCAGTAGGGGGGGAGCAAATAGCAATCAGCCCCAGCATTTT
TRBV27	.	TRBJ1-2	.	CASSTYSGQNSYGYTF	TGTGCCAGCAGTACCTACTCAGGACAGAACTCCTATGGCTACACCTTC
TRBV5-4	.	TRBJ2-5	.	CASSYDPEGETQYF	TGTGCCAGCAGCTACGACCCAGAGGGGGAGACCCAGTACTTC
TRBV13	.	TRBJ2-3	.	CASSPSPLGTDTQYF	TGTGCCAGCAGTCCGAGCCCCCTTGGCACAGATACGCAGTATTTT
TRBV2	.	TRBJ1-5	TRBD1	CASSGQGSNQPQHF	TGTGCCAGCAGCGGACAGGGGAGCAATCAGCCCCAGCATTTT
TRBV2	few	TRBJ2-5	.	CASGGFSRETQYF	TGTGCCAGTGGGGGCTTTTCCCGGGAGACCCAGTACTTC
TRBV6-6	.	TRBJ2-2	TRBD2	CASSYFGGGGPGELFF	TGTGCCAGCAGTTACTTTGGCGGGGGGGGGCCCGGGGAGCTGTTTTTT
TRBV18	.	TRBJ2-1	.	CASSPTRSYNEQFF	TGTGCCAGCTCACCGACCCGTTCCTACAATGAGCAGTTCTTC
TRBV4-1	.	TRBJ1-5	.	CASSQEVGYGQPQHF	TGCGCCAGCAGCCAAGAAGTCGGCTATGGGCAGCCCCAGCATTTT
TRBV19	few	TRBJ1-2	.	CASSIAYGYTF	TGTGCCAGTAGTATCGCATATGGCTACACCTTC
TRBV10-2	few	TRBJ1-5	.	CASSERNLNQPQHF	TGCGCCAGCAGTGAGCGAAACCTCAATCAGCCCCAGCATTTT
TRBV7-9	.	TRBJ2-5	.	CASASLITGRQETQYF	TGTGCCAGCGCCTCCCTTATCACAGGGAGACAAGAGACCCAGTACTTC
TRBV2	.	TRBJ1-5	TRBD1	CASKDRGLQPQHF	TGTGCCAGTAAAGACAGGGGGCTTCAGCCCCAGCATTTT
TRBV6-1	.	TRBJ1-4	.	CASSFREEEEKLFF	TGTGCCAGCAGTTTCCGGGAGGAAGAGGAAAAACTGTTTTTT
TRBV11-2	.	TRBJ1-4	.	CASSLVQGLEKLFF	TGTGCCAGCAGCTTAGTACAGGGTCTCGAAAAACTGTTTTTT
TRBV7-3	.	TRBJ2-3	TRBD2	CASSLTSSVSGGQYF	TGTGCCAGCAGCTTAACCTCATCGGTCAGCGGGGGGCAGTATTTT
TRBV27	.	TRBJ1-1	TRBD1	CASSSLSTGGIGAFF	TGTGCCAGCAGTTCCCTTTCCACAGGGGGCATCGGAGCTTTCTTT
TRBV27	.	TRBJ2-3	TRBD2	CASSLPGTSADTQYF	TGTGCCAGCAGTTTACCCGGGACTAGCGCAGATACGCAGTATTTT
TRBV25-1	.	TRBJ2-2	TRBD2	CASMGGGPTGELFF	TGTGCCAGCATGGGCGGGGGGCCCACCGGGGAGCTGTTTTTT
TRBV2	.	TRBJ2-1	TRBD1	CASFPSTGLNEQFF	TGTGCCAGCTTCCCATCGACAGGGCTCAATGAGCAGTTCTTC
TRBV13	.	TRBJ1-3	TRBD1	CASSSNRGTAGNTIYF	TGTGCCAGCAGCTCCAATAGGGGGACAGCTGGAAACACCATATATTTT
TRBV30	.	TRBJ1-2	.	CAWEPTDFYGYTF	TGTGCCTGGGAACCTACAGATTTCTATGGCTACACCTTC
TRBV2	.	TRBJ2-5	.	CASSEYGVETQYF	TGTGCCAGCAGTGAATATGGAGTTGAGACCCAGTACTTC
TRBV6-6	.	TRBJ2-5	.	CASGPSEETQYF	TGTGCCAGCGGGCCGTCGGAAGAGACCCAGTACTTC
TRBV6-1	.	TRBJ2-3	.	CASSGYGGTDTQYF	TGTGCCAGCAGTGGGTACGGTGGCACAGATACGCAGTATTTT
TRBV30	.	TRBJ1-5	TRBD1	CAWSRDSLNQPQHF	TGTGCCTGGAGTCGGGACAGTTTAAATCAGCCCCAGCATTTT
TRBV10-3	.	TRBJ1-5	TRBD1	CAIWVGDRGVPQHF	TGTGCCATCTGGGTTGGGGACAGGGGAGTTCCCCAGCATTTT
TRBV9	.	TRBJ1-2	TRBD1	CASSVSRTGDRGTANYGYTF	TGTGCCAGCAGCGTATCCCGGACAGGGGATCGTGGGACCGCGAACTATGGCTACACCTTC
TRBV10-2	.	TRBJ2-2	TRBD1	CASSGRGPHTGELFF	TGCGCCAGCAGTGGCAGGGGGCCTCACACCGGGGAGCTGTTTTTT